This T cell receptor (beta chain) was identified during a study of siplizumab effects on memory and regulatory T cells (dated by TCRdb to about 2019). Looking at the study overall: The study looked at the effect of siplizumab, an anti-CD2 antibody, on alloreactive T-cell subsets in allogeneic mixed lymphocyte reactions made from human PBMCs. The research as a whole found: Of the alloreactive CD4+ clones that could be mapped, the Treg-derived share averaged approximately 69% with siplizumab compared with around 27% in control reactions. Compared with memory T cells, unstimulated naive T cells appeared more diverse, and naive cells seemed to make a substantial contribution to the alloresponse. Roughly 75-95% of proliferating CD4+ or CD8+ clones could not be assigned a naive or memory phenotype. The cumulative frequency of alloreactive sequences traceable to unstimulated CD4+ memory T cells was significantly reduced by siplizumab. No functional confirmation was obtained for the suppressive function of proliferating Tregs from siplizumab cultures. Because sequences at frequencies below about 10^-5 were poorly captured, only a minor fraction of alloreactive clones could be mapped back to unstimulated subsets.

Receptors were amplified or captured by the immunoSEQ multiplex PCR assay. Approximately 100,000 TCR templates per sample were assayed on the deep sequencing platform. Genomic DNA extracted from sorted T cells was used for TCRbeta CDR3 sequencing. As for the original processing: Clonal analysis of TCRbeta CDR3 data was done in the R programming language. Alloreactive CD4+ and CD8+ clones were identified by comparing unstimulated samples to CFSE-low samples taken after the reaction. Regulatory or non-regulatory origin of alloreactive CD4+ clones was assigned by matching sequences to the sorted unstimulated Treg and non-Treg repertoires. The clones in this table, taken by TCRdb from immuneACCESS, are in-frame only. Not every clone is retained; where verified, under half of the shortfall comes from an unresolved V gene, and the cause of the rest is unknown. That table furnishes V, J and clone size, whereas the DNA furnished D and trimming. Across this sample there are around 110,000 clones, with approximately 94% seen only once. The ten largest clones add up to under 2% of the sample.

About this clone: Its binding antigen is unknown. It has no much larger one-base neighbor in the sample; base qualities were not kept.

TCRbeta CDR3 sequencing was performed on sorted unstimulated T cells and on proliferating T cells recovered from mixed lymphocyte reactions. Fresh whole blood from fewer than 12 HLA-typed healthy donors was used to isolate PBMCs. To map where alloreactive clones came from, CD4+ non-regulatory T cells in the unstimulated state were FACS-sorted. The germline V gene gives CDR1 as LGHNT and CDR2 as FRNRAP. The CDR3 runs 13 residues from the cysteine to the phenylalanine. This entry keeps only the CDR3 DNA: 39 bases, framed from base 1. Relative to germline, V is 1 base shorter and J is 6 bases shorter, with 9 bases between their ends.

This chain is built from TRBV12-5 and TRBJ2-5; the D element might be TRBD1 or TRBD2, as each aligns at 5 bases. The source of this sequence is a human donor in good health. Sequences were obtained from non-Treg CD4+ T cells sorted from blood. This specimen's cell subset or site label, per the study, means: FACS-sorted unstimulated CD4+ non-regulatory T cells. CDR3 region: CASGLGGLKTQYF. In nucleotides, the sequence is TGTGCTAGTGGTTTGGGGGGGTTGAAGACCCAGTACTTC.